The next 23 T cell receptor beta chains were all read from a single sample in a study of shared clonotypes between healthy human individuals. TCRdb keeps only in-frame clones here, not all; method: immunoSEQ multiplex PCR. This table has a few hundred thousand clones, less than 75% appearing once. Material for sequencing was memory CD4+ T cells sorted from blood. As to subset: CD45RA-negative fraction. The receptors come from a man aged 30 to 39 in good health.

CDR3 sequence reads: CASSPGQGNSYEQYF. CDR3 bases: TGCGCCAGCAGCCCTGGACAGGGTAACTCCTACGAGCAGTACTTC. The gene calls are TRBV5-1 and TRBJ2-7; TRBD1 matches 8 bases. In germline, CDR1 is SGHRS, CDR2 YFSETQ. V lost 4 bases to trimming and J lost 0 bases; unmatched junction nucleotides: 6. The CDR3 runs to 15 residues.

CDR3 residues: CASSPPAESGNTIYF. CDR3 nucleotides: TGTGCCAGCAGCCCGCCGGCTGAGTCTGGAAACACCATATATTTT. This chain uses TRBV7-2 with TRBJ1-3; D remains unclear. CDR3 length equals 15 residues. The V end lost 5 bases, the J end lost 1 base, and 12 bases lay between the germline ends. Germline CDR1 reads SGHTA; CDR2 reads FQGNSA.

The CDR3 here is CASSPGTASSGANVLTF. CDR3 bases: TGCGCCAGCAGCCCTGGGACAGCTTCGTCTGGGGCCAACGTCCTGACTTTC. V and J are TRBV5-1 and TRBJ2-6; 7 nucleotides line up with TRBD1. The germline V gene has CDR1 SGHRS and CDR2 YFSETQ. Trimming removed 4 bases from V and 1 base from J; junction bases left unmatched: 8. The CDR3 runs 17 residues.

The rearrangement links TRBV6-1 to TRBJ2-5, with 9 bases fitting TRBD1. Trimming at V came to 6 bases and at J to 5 bases, leaving 4 bases not matched to a gene. Germline V lookup: CDR1 MNHNS, CDR2 SASEGT. The CDR3 is made up of 13 amino acids. CDR3 nucleotide sequence: TGTGCCAGCAGCACAGGGGGCCGGGAGACCCAGTACTTC. Residues: CASSTGGRETQYF.

The gene calls are TRBV4-1 and TRBJ1-5; D might be TRBD1 (5 bases). This CDR3 spans 15 amino acids. Germline V gene sequence: CDR1 MGHRA, CDR2 YSYEKL. V was trimmed by 0 bases and J by 5 bases, leaving 11 bases between them. This chain's CDR3 is CASSQDKGTDQPQHF. The CDR3 nucleotides read TGCGCCAGCAGCCAAGACAAGGGGACCGATCAGCCCCAGCATTTT.

The V gene is TRBV29-1, the J gene TRBJ2-5, with 10 bases fitting TRBD1. With 6 bases clipped from V and 5 bases from J, the junction kept 6 bases outside the gene matches. The CDR3 is 13 amino acids. In germline, CDR1 is SQVTM, CDR2 ANQGSEA. For the CDR3, the DNA is TGCAGCGTGGAGACAGGGGGCGGGGAGACCCAGTACTTC. Its protein is CSVETGGGETQYF.

The CDR3 nucleotides are TGCGCCAGCAGCCAAGTAATAAACAGGGTCGGAAACACCATATATTTT. It translates to CASSQVINRVGNTIYF. V usage is TRBV4-1 and J usage is TRBJ1-3; a weak D match, TRBD1 (6 bases). In germline, CDR1 is MGHRA, CDR2 YSYEKL. Trimming removed 1 base from V and 4 bases from J, with 14 bases in between. The CDR3 spans 16 residues.

The gene calls are TRBV10-2 and TRBJ2-1; D is unresolved. Trimming took 10 bases from V and 0 from J, leaving 7 bases between them. The CDR3 is made up of 12 amino acids. Germline V CDR1 and CDR2: WSHSY, SAAADI. CDR3 coding DNA: TGCGCCACGGTAGGCTCCTACAATGAGCAGTTCTTC. Translated, it gives CATVGSYNEQFF.

V and J are TRBV28 and TRBJ2-3; 8 nucleotides match TRBD2. Germline V CDR1 and CDR2: MDHEN, SYDVKM. CDR3 length: 15 residues. Trimming took 7 bases from V and 2 from J; bases not matched to a gene: 8. CDR3 in amino acids: CASTQVAGNTDTQYF. CDR3 coding DNA: TGTGCCAGCACCCAGGTAGCGGGAAACACAGATACGCAGTATTTT.

The chain links TRBV30 to TRBJ1-1, with D hard to call. The CDR3 sequence is 13 residues long. Trimming took 6 bases from V and 2 from J, leaving 13 bases between them. The germline gives CDR1 GTSNPN, CDR2 SVGIG (reference sequence). The CDR3 nucleotides read TGTGCCTGCGAGCCCCAGGTAAACACTGAAGCTTTCTTT. Translated, it gives CACEPQVNTEAFF.

A word on this clone: This sample includes further DNA sequences coding for the same CDR3. J is TRBJ1-1 and V is TRBV28; the match to TRBD1 covers 7 bases. This CDR3 is built from 14 residues. Germline values: CDR1 MDHEN, CDR2 SYDVKM. The ends lost 7 bases at V and 0 bases at J; junction bases unmatched: 5. In DNA form, the CDR3 reads TGTGCCAGCACCGAGGGGGCTTTGAACACTGAAGCTTTCTTT. Its translation is CASTEGALNTEAFF.

J is TRBJ1-2 and V is TRBV7-9, with D unresolved. The CDR3 is 15 residues long. Trimming took 1 base from V and 6 from J, leaving 15 bases between them. Germline assignment: CDR1 SEHNR and CDR2 FQNEAQ (reference sequence). Here the CDR3 reads CASSLVASPRNGYTF. The CDR3 region has the DNA TGTGCCAGCAGCTTAGTGGCCAGCCCAAGGAATGGCTACACCTTC.

This clone was detected many times. The chain recombines TRBV10-1 with TRBJ1-1; unclear D gene. The germline CDR1 and CDR2 sequences are WNHNN and SYGVQD (reference sequence). This CDR3 spans 13 amino acids. V was cut by 6 bases and J by 0 bases, with 8 bases left in between. CDR3 DNA: TGCGCCAGCAGAGACGGCATGAACACTGAAGCTTTCTTT. It codes for CASRDGMNTEAFF.

CDR3 loop: CASYDRWGAKNIQYF. For the CDR3, the DNA is TGTGCCAGTTACGATAGGTGGGGAGCCAAAAACATTCAGTACTTC. This chain connects TRBV2 to TRBJ2-4; D is unresolved. Per the germline V gene, CDR1 is SNHLY and CDR2 is FYNNEI. CDR3 length equals 15 residues. V gave up 9 bases and J gave up 0 bases, with 15 bases separating them. The entire variable domain, with the rest obtained from reference TRBV2 and TRBJ2-4, is as follows: EPEVTQTPSHQVTQMGQEVILRCVPISNHLYFYWYRQILGQKVEFLVSFYNNEISEKSEIFDDQFSVERPDGSNFTLKIRSTKLEDSAMYFCASYDRWGAKNIQYFGAGTRLSVL.

Worth noting for this clone: A read error may explain this, as a much larger clone is one base away. The chain joins TRBV5-6 to TRBJ2-1; D possibly matches TRBD1 or TRBD2 (6 bases each). Germline V gives CDR1 SGHDT, CDR2 YYEEEE. This CDR3 has 12 residues. Deletions cut 2 bases from V and 8 bases from J, with 8 bases between. As DNA, the CDR3 is TGTGCCAGCAGCTTCGGGGGCCATGAGCAGTTCTTC. Translation: CASSFGGHEQFF.

The chain combines TRBV10-2 with TRBJ2-2; TRBD2 matches at 11 bases. Germline CDR1 is WSHSY and CDR2 is SAAADI. The junction had 13 bases not matched to a gene; V was cut back by 8 bases and J by 2 bases. The CDR3 loop spans 18 amino acids. The CDR3 region is CASGTSGPNDANTGELFF. CDR3 in DNA: TGCGCCAGCGGGACTAGCGGCCCAAACGACGCAAACACCGGGGAGCTGTTTTTT.

The chain employs TRBV18 and TRBJ2-3, with no clear D. The CDR3 runs to 13 residues. Germline lookup yields CDR1 KGHSH and CDR2 LQKENI. The V gene lost 3 bases and the J gene lost 5 bases, with 9 bases spanning the gap. This CDR3 is CASSPSRGDTQYF. In nucleotides, the CDR3 is TGTGCCAGCTCACCTTCGCGAGGAGATACGCAGTATTTT.

This sequence joins TRBV7-9 and TRBJ2-1; maybe TRBD2 (6 bases). This CDR3 is built from 15 residues. Trimming stripped 6 bases from V and 4 bases from J, with 16 bases between. Per the germline V gene, CDR1 is SEHNR and CDR2 is FQNEAQ (reference sequence). CDR3 in amino acids: CASRDYGGPYNEQFF. In nucleotides, the CDR3 is TGTGCCAGCAGAGATTACGGGGGACCTTACAATGAGCAGTTCTTC.

The J gene is TRBJ1-5, the V gene TRBV2, with D maybe TRBD1 (5 bases). Deletions cut 6 bases from V and 7 bases from J, with 19 bases between. There are 15 residues in the CDR3. Germline CDR1 SNHLY, CDR2 FYNNEI. CDR3 protein: CASSDTQGVGQPQHF. CDR3 sequence (DNA): TGTGCCAGCAGCGATACCCAGGGTGTGGGACAGCCCCAGCATTTT. Full variable domain (missing parts from reference TRBV2 and TRBJ1-5): EPEVTQTPSHQVTQMGQEVILRCVPISNHLYFYWYRQILGQKVEFLVSFYNNEISEKSEIFDDQFSVERPDGSNFTLKIRSTKLEDSAMYFCASSDTQGVGQPQHFGDGTRLSIL.

This clone appeared a few times. J is TRBJ1-1 and V is TRBV9, with 7 bases fitting TRBD1. Germline V gives CDR1 SGDLS, CDR2 YYNGEE. The CDR3 consists of 15 residues. V trimming: 4 bases; J trimming: 4 bases; junction bases outside the gene matches: 10. The CDR3 coding sequence is TGTGCCAGCAGCAACTCTAGGGGGCGGAGCACTGAAGCTTTCTTT. This encodes CASSNSRGRSTEAFF.

The V call is TRBV19, the J call TRBJ2-2; 8 positions match TRBD1. Germline V gene data show CDR1 as LNHDA and CDR2 as SQIVND (reference sequence). The ends lost 8 bases at V and 3 bases at J; junction bases unmatched: 5. The length of the CDR3 is 14 residues. CDR3 nucleotides: TGTGCCAGTTTCCGGACAGGGTACACCGGGGAGCTGTTTTTT. Protein product: CASFRTGYTGELFF.

This clone was seen once. This chain connects TRBV12-5 to TRBJ2-7; D ambiguous. Germline V gene data show CDR1 as LGHNT and CDR2 as FRNRAP. The CDR3 totals 17 residues. V gave up 1 base and J gave up 0 bases, with 16 bases separating them. In nucleotides, the CDR3 is TGTGCTAGTGGTTTGGCCGCCGGCCCGGAGAGCTCCTACGAGCAGTACTTC. Its protein product is CASGLAAGPESSYEQYF.

The chain has TRBV6-6 and TRBJ2-1, with 8 nucleotides matching TRBD2. V gave up 6 bases and J gave up 0 bases; unmatched junction bases: 7. Germline-derived CDR1 and CDR2 are MNHNY and SVGAGI (reference sequence). There are 16 residues in the CDR3. CDR3 nucleotides: TGTGCCAGCAGCCGATTAGCGGGGAGCTCCTACAATGAGCAGTTCTTC. This sequence encodes CASSRLAGSSYNEQFF.